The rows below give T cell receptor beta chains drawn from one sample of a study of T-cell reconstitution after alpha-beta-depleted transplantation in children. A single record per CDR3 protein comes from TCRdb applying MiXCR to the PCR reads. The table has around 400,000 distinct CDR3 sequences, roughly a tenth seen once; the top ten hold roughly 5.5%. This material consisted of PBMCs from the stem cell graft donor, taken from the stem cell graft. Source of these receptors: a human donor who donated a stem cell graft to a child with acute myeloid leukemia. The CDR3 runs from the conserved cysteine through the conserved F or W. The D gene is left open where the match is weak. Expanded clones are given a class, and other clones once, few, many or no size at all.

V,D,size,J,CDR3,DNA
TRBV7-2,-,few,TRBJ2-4,CASSLDLWANIQYF,TGTGCCAGCAGCTTAGATCTGTGGGCGAACATTCAGTACTTC
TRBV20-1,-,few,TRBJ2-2,CSARDGRGRYTGELFF,TGCAGTGCTAGAGATGGCAGGGGGAGGTACACCGGGGAGCTGTTTTTT
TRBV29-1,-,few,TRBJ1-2,CSVEPTQTYGYTF,TGCAGCGTTGAACCGACACAGACTTATGGCTACACCTTC
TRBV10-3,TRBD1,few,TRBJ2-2,CAISKSGQGVTGELFF,TGTGCCATCAGTAAATCAGGACAGGGGGTCACCGGGGAGCTGTTTTTT
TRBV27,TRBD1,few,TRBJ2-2,CASQGANTGELFF,TGTGCCTCCCAGGGGGCGAACACCGGGGAGCTGTTTTTT
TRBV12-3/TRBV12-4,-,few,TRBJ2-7,CASRIGGPLVPSYEQYF,TGTGCCAGCAGGATAGGGGGGCCCCTAGTTCCATCCTACGAGCAGTACTTC
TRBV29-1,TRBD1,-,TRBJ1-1,CSVGGQGANINTEAFF,TGCAGCGTTGGGGGACAGGGGGCAAACATAAACACTGAAGCTTTCTTT
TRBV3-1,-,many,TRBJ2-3,CASSQGTFSYF,TGTGCCAGCAGCCAAGGGACATTTTCGTATTTT
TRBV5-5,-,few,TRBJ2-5,CASSVVREETQYF,TGTGCCAGCAGCGTGGTTAGAGAAGAGACCCAGTACTTC
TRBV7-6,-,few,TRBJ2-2,CASSPTMGHNTGELFF,TGTGCCAGCAGCCCGACAATGGGACACAACACCGGGGAGCTGTTTTTT
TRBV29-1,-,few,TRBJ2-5,CSVFGHSQETQYF,TGCAGCGTTTTCGGACATAGCCAAGAGACCCAGTACTTC
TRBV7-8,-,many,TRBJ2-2,CASSLVPGELFF,TGTGCCAGCAGCTTAGTCCCCGGGGAGCTGTTTTTT
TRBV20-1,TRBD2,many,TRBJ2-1,CSARGGLAGDNEQFF,TGCAGTGCTAGAGGGGGACTAGCGGGAGATAATGAGCAGTTCTTC
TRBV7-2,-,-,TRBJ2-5,CASSFQISGETQYF,TGTGCCAGCAGCTTCCAAATAAGCGGAGAGACCCAGTACTTC